This entry concerns a single T cell receptor (beta chain). This entry belongs to a study of blood T cell repertoires in COVID-19. Study-level information: T cells, B-cell-depleted T cells, or PBMCs provided the cDNA or gDNA that served as material.

Germline assignment: CDR1 SNHLY and CDR2 FYNNEI. The V end lost 10 bases, the J end lost 0 bases, and 8 bases lay between the germline ends. CDR3 length equals 12 residues. Original processing methods: The authors estimated nucleated cell counts from reference gene primer amplification. Assay: immunoSEQ multiplex PCR; the TCRdb copy retains only in-frame clones and omits some. The DNA gave D and trimming, while V, J and clone size come from that table. Altogether roughly 220,000 clones are present, 80% to 85% being singletons, with the ten largest covering approximately 3%. This receptor was taken from a woman aged 30 to 39 who had recovered from COVID-19. The sample taken for sequencing was peripheral blood. V and J are TRBV2 and TRBJ2-3, with no clear D. The CDR3 sequence is CATRTSTDTQYF. Written as DNA, the CDR3 is TGTGCCACCCGAACTAGCACAGATACGCAGTATTTT.